This T cell receptor (beta chain) was documented in a study of blood T cell repertoires in COVID-19. At the level of the study: From the United States, Italy and Spain came samples of acute and convalescent COVID-19. Sources were T cells, B-cell-depleted T cells, or PBMCs; the material itself was cDNA or gDNA.

The CDR3 is made up of 13 amino acids. Per germline, CDR1 MNHEY and CDR2 SVGAGI. Trimming removed 6 bases from V and 12 bases from J; junction bases left unmatched: 9. In the original workflow: Nucleated cell counts were estimated from reference gene primer amplification. Data came from immunoSEQ multiplex PCR; TCRdb stores just in-frame clones and leaves some out. V and J calls and clone size are given by that table; D and trimming were obtained from the DNA. The sample has about 110,000 clones, over 80% seen once. The specimen sequenced was peripheral blood. The gene calls are TRBV6-5 and TRBJ2-1; 9 positions match TRBD2. The receptor comes from a woman between 50 and 59 years old with acute or convalescent COVID-19. The CDR3 reads CASRASGDRGQFF. The CDR3, as DNA: TGTGCCAGCAGGGCTAGCGGGGATCGCGGGCAGTTCTTC.